This entry lists 19 T cell receptor beta chains sequenced from one sample in a study of blood T cell repertoires in COVID-19. Produced via immunoSEQ multiplex PCR; TCRdb's table is partial and in-frame only. The sample carries some 150,000 clones, 65% to 85% recorded once. The sample consisted of peripheral blood. Source of these receptors: a human donor with acute or convalescent COVID-19. The donor label of this sample is uncertain.

The sample holds a few counts of this clone. This chain connects TRBV18 to TRBJ1-4, with no clear D. The germline V gene has CDR1 KGHSH and CDR2 LQKENI. This CDR3 is built from 13 residues. The V end was cut by 1 base, the J end by 5 bases, with 5 bases between. CDR3: CASSPRENEKLFF. In nucleotides, the CDR3 is TGTGCCAGCTCACCACGGGAGAATGAAAAACTGTTTTTT.

The chain carries TRBV10-1 and TRBJ2-5; D uncertain. This CDR3 is built from 13 residues. The V and J ends lost 2 bases and 1 base respectively, with 5 bases between them. Germline CDR1 is WNHNN and CDR2 is SYGVQD (reference sequence). DNA of the CDR3: TGCGCCAGCAGTGAGACCGGCCAAGAGACCCAGTACTTC. Translated: CASSETGQETQYF.

CDR3 coding DNA: TGTGCCAGCAGCGTCAGGACAGAGGATTCACCCCTCCACTTT. It codes for CASSVRTEDSPLHF. This chain uses TRBV9 with TRBJ1-6; D is perhaps TRBD1 (6 bases). V dropped 2 bases and J dropped 8 bases, with 11 bases sitting between them. Germline loops: CDR1 SGDLS, CDR2 YYNGEE. This CDR3 comprises 14 residues.

Many counts were recorded for this clone. This sequence joins TRBV7-9 and TRBJ2-7; no clear D. Germline V gene sequence: CDR1 SEHNR, CDR2 FQNEAQ (reference sequence). The ends were cut back, 4 bases at V and 3 bases at J, with 19 bases in the middle. The CDR3 has 16 amino acids. CDR3 in amino acids: CASSSTPLADFYEQYF. As DNA, the CDR3 is TGTGCCAGCAGCTCAACCCCCCTCGCAGACTTCTACGAGCAGTACTTC.

The chain links TRBV2 to TRBJ2-5; TRBD1 is a possible D gene (6 bases). V was clipped by 5 bases and J by 1 base, with 11 bases between them. This CDR3 region has 14 residues. The germline V gene encodes CDR1 SNHLY and CDR2 FYNNEI. The CDR3 sequence: CASSPDRSQETQYF. The CDR3 region has the DNA TGTGCCAGCAGTCCCGACAGGTCCCAAGAGACCCAGTACTTC.

The chain joins TRBV3-1 (or the pseudogene TRBV3-2) to TRBJ1-6, with a possible D match to TRBD1 (6 bases). Trimming removed 4 bases from V and 7 bases from J, with 8 bases in between. CDR1 LGHDT and CDR2 YNNKEL come from the germline V gene (reference sequence). The CDR3 loop spans 13 amino acids. CDR3 nucleotides: TGTGCCAGCAGCCCCAGGGGAAATTCACCCCTCCACTTT. It specifies CASSPRGNSPLHF.

The J gene is TRBJ1-4, the V gene TRBV7-8, with D tentatively TRBD1 (6 bases). Germline lookup yields CDR1 SGHVS and CDR2 FQNEAQ. CDR3 length: 13 residues. V lost 5 bases, J lost 8 bases, and 12 bases lay in between. The CDR3 region has the DNA TGTGCCAGCAGCCGCAGACAGGAGGAAAAACTGTTTTTT. Translating it yields CASSRRQEEKLFF.

The chain links TRBV28 to TRBJ1-5; D not resolved. V lost 8 bases to trimming and J lost 1 base, with 12 bases between them. Germline assignment: CDR1 MDHEN and CDR2 SYDVKM. This CDR3 region has 14 residues. This CDR3 reads CASASGGSNQPQHF. CDR3 coding DNA: TGTGCCAGCGCATCGGGAGGGAGCAATCAGCCCCAGCATTTT.

The chain recombines TRBV19 with TRBJ2-7; TRBD1 matches 10 bases. Germline V gives CDR1 LNHDA, CDR2 SQIVND (reference sequence). Trimming at V came to 4 bases and at J to 4 bases, leaving 1 base not matched to a gene. The CDR3 totals 13 residues. The CDR3 loop is CASSRDRGYEQYF. DNA of the CDR3: TGTGCCAGTAGTAGGGACAGGGGATACGAGCAGTACTTC.

The V and J genes are TRBV3-1 (or the pseudogene TRBV3-2) and TRBJ1-1, with D tentatively TRBD1 (5 bases). From germline, CDR1 is LGHDT and CDR2 YNNKEL (reference sequence). This CDR3 comprises 13 residues. V gave up 7 bases and J gave up 1 base, with 10 bases separating them. The CDR3 is CASNARANTEAFF. The DNA for the CDR3 is TGTGCCAGCAACGCCAGGGCGAACACTGAAGCTTTCTTT.

The V gene is TRBV2, the J gene TRBJ1-2, with 8 bases identical to TRBD1. V dropped 8 bases and J dropped 1; count of bases not matched to a gene: 12. Germline V lookup: CDR1 SNHLY, CDR2 FYNNEI. This CDR3 is 16 amino acids long. Written as DNA, the CDR3 is TGTGCCAGCGGGGAGGGACAGGTCCCCGGTAACTATGGCTACACCTTC. Amino acids: CASGEGQVPGNYGYTF. Full variable domain (remainder filled in from reference TRBV2 and TRBJ1-2): EPEVTQTPSHQVTQMGQEVILRCVPISNHLYFYWYRQILGQKVEFLVSFYNNEISEKSEIFDDQFSVERPDGSNFTLKIRSTKLEDSAMYFCASGEGQVPGNYGYTFGSGTRLTVV.

The gene calls are TRBV29-1 and TRBJ2-1; a weak D match, TRBD2 (5 bases). Germline V gene lookup returns CDR1 SQVTM and CDR2 ANQGSEA. This CDR3 is built from 13 residues. V was shortened by 5 bases and J by 12 bases, with 20 bases between the two germline ends. The CDR3, as DNA: TGCAGCGTTCCGGCTAGTAGAGGGTCCCCGCAGTTCTTC. It translates to CSVPASRGSPQFF.

V gene TRBV5-1 combines with J gene TRBJ2-3; unclear D gene. Trimming stripped 0 bases from V and 0 bases from J, with 5 bases between. The CDR3 totals 14 residues. CDR1 is SGHRS, CDR2 YFSETQ, per germline. CDR3 bases: TGCGCCAGCAGCTTGGCTTCGAGCACAGATACGCAGTATTTT. Amino acid sequence: CASSLASSTDTQYF.

The chain links TRBV15 to TRBJ2-7; 7 bases map to TRBD1. CDR1 and CDR2 from the germline V gene are LNHNV and YYDKDF (reference sequence). This CDR3 comprises 14 residues. Trimming took 1 base from V and 3 from J; bases not matched to a gene: 3. CDR3 DNA: TGTGCCACCAGCAGAGGACAGGGAAGCTACGAGCAGTACTTC. This encodes CATSRGQGSYEQYF.

V and J are TRBV2 and TRBJ1-6; tentatively, D is TRBD1 (6 bases). This CDR3 contains 12 residues. The V end was cut by 6 bases, the J end by 7 bases, with 7 bases between. Germline lookup yields CDR1 SNHLY and CDR2 FYNNEI. The CDR3 bases are TGTGCCAGCAGGGGACAAAATTCACCCCTCCACTTT. This gives the protein CASRGQNSPLHF. Drawing the rest from reference TRBV2 and TRBJ1-6, the complete variable domain is EPEVTQTPSHQVTQMGQEVILRCVPISNHLYFYWYRQILGQKVEFLVSFYNNEISEKSEIFDDQFSVERPDGSNFTLKIRSTKLEDSAMYFCASRGQNSPLHFGNGTRLTVT.

A note on this clone: Other DNA sequences in this sample translate to the same CDR3. This chain uses TRBV3-1 (or the pseudogene TRBV3-2) with TRBJ1-1; TRBD1 agrees at 8 bases. V shed 4 bases and J 2 bases; nucleotides not matched to a gene: 9. This CDR3 region has 16 residues. Germline V CDR1 and CDR2: LGHDT, YNNKEL (reference sequence). In DNA, the CDR3 is TGTGCCAGCAGCCGACCACAGGGGGGCGGAAACACTGAAGCTTTCTTT. Protein: CASSRPQGGGNTEAFF.

The chain recombines TRBV5-1 with TRBJ2-7, with a weak D call TRBD1 (6 bases). V was trimmed by 0 bases and J by 5 bases, leaving 9 bases between them. CDR1 is SGHRS, CDR2 YFSETQ, per germline. This CDR3 comprises 13 residues. The CDR3 DNA reads as TGCGCCAGCAGCTTGGGAGGGGGTGACGAGCAGTACTTC. This sequence encodes CASSLGGGDEQYF.

The rearrangement uses TRBV7-8 and TRBJ2-1, with D possibly TRBD2 on 7 matching bases. The CDR3 runs 12 residues. Deletions cut 5 bases from V and 10 bases from J, with 12 bases between. Germline V gene sequence: CDR1 SGHVS, CDR2 FQNEAQ. The CDR3 region is CASSAGGREQFF. CDR3 sequence (DNA): TGTGCCAGCAGCGCCGGGGGGCGAGAGCAGTTCTTC.

V is TRBV3-1 (or the pseudogene TRBV3-2) and J is TRBJ1-6, with D hard to call. V lost 8 bases to trimming and J lost 2 bases, with 13 bases between them. In germline, CDR1 is LGHDT, CDR2 YNNKEL (reference sequence). This CDR3 has 15 amino acids. CDR3 in DNA: TGTGCCAGCTCCTCAGAAGTAACCTATAATTCACCCCTCCACTTT. This encodes CASSSEVTYNSPLHF.